The entry below describes one TCR beta chain. This specimen comes from a study of OX40 agonist ivuxolimab in advanced cancers. V lost 8 bases, J lost 10 bases, and 14 bases stayed unmatched. Germline V lookup: CDR1 SNHLY, CDR2 FYNNEI. The CDR3 loop spans 14 amino acids. Repertoires were generated with immunoSEQ multiplex PCR, while TCRdb's copy carries only in-frame clones and drops some. The data contain about 68,000 clones, 85% to 90% of them singletons. Sequenced material: CD4+ or CD8+ T cells sorted from blood, taken in a trial of the OX40 agonist ivuxolimab. The TCR originated in an adult with an advanced solid tumor such as melanoma, head and neck, liver or kidney cancer. V gene TRBV2 combines with J gene TRBJ1-2; 9 nucleotides line up with TRBD1. CDR3 sequence: CASSRDRARPDYTF. CDR3 nucleotide sequence: TGTGCCAGCTCCAGGGACAGGGCCAGGCCAGACTACACCTTC.